Only a few counts were recorded for the clone carrying this T cell receptor beta chain. The entry originates in a study of blood T cells in healthy people across ages. Trimming took 5 bases from V and 4 from J, leaving 14 bases between them. The CDR3 extends over 13 amino acids. Germline V gene sequence: CDR1 DFQATT, CDR2 SNEGSKA (reference sequence). Next came a second PCR, run for about 7 to 12 cycles, which used a sample-barcoded 5' primer along with a J-beta primer mix. A 12-random-nucleotide template-switch adaptor tagged each cDNA molecule. TCRdb recomputed calls from the 5' RACE reads with MiXCR, one row per CDR3 protein. The sample yields approximately 830,000 distinct CDR3 sequences, 55% to 65% seen once.

This sequence joins TRBV20-1 and TRBJ2-5; D gene uncertain. The sample taken for sequencing was blood. The receptor's source is a man aged 25 to 40 in good health. The CDR3 DNA reads TGCAGTGCTGAGAGTAGTGCGATAGAGACCCAGTACTTC. Translating gives CSAESSAIETQYF.